What follows are 18 T cell receptor beta chains derived from one specimen sequenced in a study of graft-versus-host responses after intestinal transplantation (dated by TCRdb to the early 2020s). The library was built by means of the immunoSEQ multiplex PCR assay. The table was pulled from immuneACCESS by TCRdb, which kept in-frame rearrangements only. Such tables lose some clones; where checked, under half of the loss comes from unresolved V genes, and the rest has no known cause. In this sample the table shows tens of thousands of clones, about 90% of which occur a single time. Of the sample, 5% to 7% falls within the top ten clones. The sequencing used PBMCs, collected roughly 660 days after intestinal transplant. The receptors here all came from a human patient who received an intestinal transplant, so some T cells may come from the graft donor.

The rearrangement uses TRBV23-1 and TRBJ2-1; D possibly matches TRBD1 or TRBD2 (8 bases each). TRBV23-1 has ORF status, its function being uncertain. With 4 bases removed from V and 8 bases from J, the gap between germline ends came to 42 bases. The length of the CDR3 is 23 residues. The CDR3 here is CASSRIRVDRTGKGRGAWDEQFF. The CDR3 DNA follows: TGCGCCAGCAGTCGCATCAGAGTAGATCGGACAGGGAAAGGGCGGGGGGCCTGGGATGAGCAGTTCTTC.

The chain is built from TRBV7-9 and TRBJ2-2; no clear D. CDR1 is SEHNR, CDR2 FQNEAQ, per germline (reference sequence). The CDR3 runs to 14 residues. V gave up 5 bases and J gave up 4 bases, with 11 bases separating them. The CDR3 sequence is CASSQVIGTGELFF. The CDR3 coding sequence is TGTGCCAGCAGCCAAGTCATAGGCACCGGGGAGCTGTTTTTT.

J is TRBJ2-1 and V is TRBV10-3; 13 bases agree with TRBD2. Germline V lookup: CDR1 ENHRY, CDR2 SYGVKD. The CDR3 sequence is 20 residues long. The J segment lost 0 bases and the V segment lost 3 bases, leaving 11 bases of the junction unmatched. The CDR3: CAISDNSATSGGPSYNEQFF. In DNA form, the CDR3 reads TGTGCCATCAGTGATAATAGTGCGACTAGCGGGGGGCCCTCCTACAATGAGCAGTTCTTC.

The rearrangement uses TRBV7-9 and TRBJ1-1; D ambiguous. The CDR3 spans 14 residues. V lost 1 base and J 1 base, leaving 7 bases between the germline ends. Germline V gene lookup returns CDR1 SEHNR and CDR2 FQNEAQ (reference sequence). The CDR3 bases are TGTGCCAGCAGCTTAGAGACCGCGAACACTGAAGCTTTCTTT. This sequence encodes CASSLETANTEAFF.

The J gene is TRBJ1-2, the V gene TRBV7-2; 10 positions agree with TRBD1. The CDR3 has 15 amino acids. CDR1 and CDR2 (germline): SGHTA, FQGNSA. V shed 2 bases, J shed 5 bases, and the junction held 5 bases outside the gene matches. The CDR3 DNA sequence: TGTGCCAGCAGCTTACGACAGGGGGCGGGGTATGGCTACACCTTC. This encodes CASSLRQGAGYGYTF. Combining the CDR3 with reference TRBV7-2 and TRBJ1-2 gives the whole variable domain GAGVSQSPSNKVTEKGKDVELRCDPISGHTALYWYRQSLGQGLEFLIYFQGNSAPDKSGLPSDRFSAERTGGSVSTLTIQRTQQEDSAVYLCASSLRQGAGYGYTFGSGTRLTVV.

This clone showed up just a few times. The chain couples TRBV4-1 to TRBJ1-5; D call uncertain. This CDR3 region has 15 residues. CDR1 is MGHRA and CDR2 is YSYEKL in the germline V gene. V lost 0 bases and J lost 3, with 9 bases in between. In DNA, the CDR3 is TGCGCCAGCAGCCAAGATAAGGTACTCAATCAGCCCCAGCATTTT. Translation gives CASSQDKVLNQPQHF.

The J gene is TRBJ2-7, the V gene TRBV6-6; perhaps TRBD2 as D (5 bases). The germline V and J ends were trimmed by 2 bases and 3 bases, with 8 bases remaining between them. The CDR3 sequence is 13 residues long. The germline V gene encodes CDR1 MNHNY and CDR2 SVGAGI (reference sequence). CDR3 DNA: TGTGCCAGCAGTTACCGGGGATACTACGAGCAGTACTTC. This gives the protein CASSYRGYYEQYF.

The chain links TRBV5-6 to TRBJ2-7; possibly TRBD1 for D (5 bases). V dropped 7 bases and J dropped 1 base, with 9 bases sitting between them. This CDR3 is built from 12 residues. Per germline, CDR1 SGHDT and CDR2 YYEEEE. CDR3 sequence: CASATGSYEQYF. DNA for the CDR3: TGTGCCAGCGCAACAGGTTCCTACGAGCAGTACTTC.

The chain links TRBV6-1 to TRBJ1-5; no reliable D call. The CDR3 is 14 amino acids. CDR1 and CDR2 (germline): MNHNS, SASEGT. V was cut by 7 bases and J by 0 bases, with 10 bases left in between. CDR3 sequence: CASNPGLSNQPQHF. In DNA form, the CDR3 reads TGTGCCAGCAACCCGGGCCTTAGCAATCAGCCCCAGCATTTT.

The chain recombines TRBV11-3 with TRBJ2-7, with TRBD1 matching over 9 bases. The CDR3 sequence is 13 residues long. The germline CDR1 and CDR2 sequences are SGHNT and YENEEA. The trim removed 5 bases at V and 6 bases at J, leaving 5 bases unmatched. CDR3 protein: CASSPGQGSEQYF. The CDR3 DNA is TGTGCCAGCAGCCCTGGACAGGGGAGCGAGCAGTACTTC.

The chain couples TRBV6-1 to TRBJ1-5, with TRBD1 as a possible D gene (6 bases). Between the trimmed V and J ends, which lost 1 base and 7 bases, there was a span of 17 bases. The CDR3 runs 16 residues. Germline V lookup: CDR1 MNHNS, CDR2 SASEGT. The CDR3 coding sequence is TGTGCCAGCAGTGAAGAAGAGGGGGGAGGGCGGCAGCCCCAGCATTTT. This codes for CASSEEEGGGRQPQHF.

The CDR3 region has the DNA TGTGCCAGCAACAGGGTGGTCGGCAATCAGCCCCAGCATTTT. Translation gives CASNRVVGNQPQHF. J is TRBJ1-5 and V is TRBV6-6, with D perhaps matching TRBD1 (6 bases). CDR3 length equals 14 residues. CDR1 MNHNY and CDR2 SVGAGI come from the germline V gene (reference sequence). V lost 7 bases and J lost 2, with 12 bases in between.

This chain connects TRBV6-4 to TRBJ2-6; D is possibly TRBD1 (5 bases). Germline values: CDR1 MRHNA, CDR2 SNTAGT. The CDR3 is 15 amino acids. V lost 6 bases and J 0 bases, leaving 9 bases between the germline ends. The chain's CDR3 is CASSEDSSGANVLTF. In DNA form, the CDR3 reads TGTGCCAGCAGCGAAGACAGCTCTGGGGCCAACGTCCTGACTTTC.

This clone appeared once. V gene TRBV6-5 combines with J gene TRBJ2-3; maybe TRBD2 (5 bases). The CDR3 covers 13 residues. Trimming removed 0 bases from V and 6 bases from J, with 7 bases in between. Germline CDR1 reads MNHEY; CDR2 reads SVGAGI. CDR3 sequence reads: CASSYSLADTQYF. CDR3 nucleotide sequence: TGTGCCAGCAGTTACTCCTTAGCGGATACGCAGTATTTT.

The genes are TRBV5-1 and TRBJ1-2, with 8 bases aligning to TRBD1. Germline V gene data show CDR1 as SGHRS and CDR2 as YFSETQ. CDR3 length: 12 residues. V trimming: 4 bases; J trimming: 6 bases; junction bases outside the gene matches: 2. CDR3 DNA: TGCGCCAGCAGCAGGACAGGGAATGGCTACACCTTC. Amino acid sequence: CASSRTGNGYTF.

This clone was observed a single time. The chain couples TRBV5-4 to TRBJ1-5; D is unresolved. The CDR3 is made up of 13 amino acids. With 4 bases removed from V and 5 bases from J, the gap between germline ends came to 10 bases. Germline V gives CDR1 SGHNT, CDR2 YYREEE (reference sequence). CDR3 bases: TGTGCCAGCAGCCCCGACGGAGATCAGCCCCAGCATTTT. It translates to CASSPDGDQPQHF.

This clone was observed a handful of times. The chain has TRBV30 and TRBJ1-6; tentative D call: TRBD1 (6 bases). Germline values: CDR1 GTSNPN, CDR2 SVGIG (reference sequence). The CDR3 is 13 amino acids. V was cut by 3 bases and J by 9 bases, with 12 bases left in between. This CDR3 reads CAWRMTGSSPLHF. In DNA, the CDR3 is TGTGCCTGGAGGATGACAGGATCTTCACCCCTCCACTTT.

CDR3: CASSEGSLGNTIYF. The CDR3 region has the DNA TGTGCCAGCAGTGAAGGGTCCCTGGGAAACACCATATATTTT. The chain combines TRBV2 with TRBJ1-3; D is uncertain. CDR3 length equals 14 residues. Looked up from germline, CDR1 is SNHLY and CDR2 is FYNNEI. Trimming stripped 1 base from V and 4 bases from J, with 8 bases between.